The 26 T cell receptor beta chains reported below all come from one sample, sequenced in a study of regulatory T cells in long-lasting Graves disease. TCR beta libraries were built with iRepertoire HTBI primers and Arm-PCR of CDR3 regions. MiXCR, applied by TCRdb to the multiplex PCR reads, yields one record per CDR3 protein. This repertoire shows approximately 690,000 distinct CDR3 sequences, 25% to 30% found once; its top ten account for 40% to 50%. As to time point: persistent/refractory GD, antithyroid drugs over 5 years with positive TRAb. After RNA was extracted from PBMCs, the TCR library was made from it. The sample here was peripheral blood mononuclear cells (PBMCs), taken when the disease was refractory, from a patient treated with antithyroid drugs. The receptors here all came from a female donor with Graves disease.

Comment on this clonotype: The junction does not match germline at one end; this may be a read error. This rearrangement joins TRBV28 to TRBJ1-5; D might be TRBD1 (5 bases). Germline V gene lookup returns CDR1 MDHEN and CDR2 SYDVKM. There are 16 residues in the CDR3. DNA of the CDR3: TGTGCCAGCAGTTTAATGGGTAGCGGGGGAAATCAGCACCAGCATTTT. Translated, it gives CASSLMGSGGNQHQHF.

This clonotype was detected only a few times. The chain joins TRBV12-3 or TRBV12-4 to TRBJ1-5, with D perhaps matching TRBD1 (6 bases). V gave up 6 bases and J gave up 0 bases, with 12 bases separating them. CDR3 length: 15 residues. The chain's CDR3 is CASRPPGASNQPQHF. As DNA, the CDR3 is TGTGCCAGCAGACCCCCGGGGGCTAGCAATCAGCCCCAGCATTTT.

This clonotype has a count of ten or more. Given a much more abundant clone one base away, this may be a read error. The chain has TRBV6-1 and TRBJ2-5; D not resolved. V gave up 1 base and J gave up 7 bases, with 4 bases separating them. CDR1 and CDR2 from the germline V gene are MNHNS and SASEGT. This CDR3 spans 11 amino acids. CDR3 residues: CASSEGGTQYF. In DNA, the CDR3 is TGTGCCAGCAGTGAAGGAGGGACCCAGTACTTC.

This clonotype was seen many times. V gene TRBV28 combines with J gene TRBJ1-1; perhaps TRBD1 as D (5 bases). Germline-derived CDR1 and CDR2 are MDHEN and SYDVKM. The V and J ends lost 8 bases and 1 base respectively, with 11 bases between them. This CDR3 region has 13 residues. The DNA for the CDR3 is TGTGCCAGCCATACAGGCAGGAACACTGAAGCTTTCTTT. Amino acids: CASHTGRNTEAFF.

The CDR3 reads CASSLSSALGSNQPQHF. The CDR3 DNA follows: TGTGCCAGCAGTTTATCCAGTGCCCTAGGTAGCAATCAGCCCCAGCATTTT. This rearrangement joins TRBV12-3 or TRBV12-4 to TRBJ1-5; no clear D gene. The V gene lost 2 bases and the J gene lost 0 bases, with 14 bases spanning the gap. This CDR3 is 17 amino acids long.

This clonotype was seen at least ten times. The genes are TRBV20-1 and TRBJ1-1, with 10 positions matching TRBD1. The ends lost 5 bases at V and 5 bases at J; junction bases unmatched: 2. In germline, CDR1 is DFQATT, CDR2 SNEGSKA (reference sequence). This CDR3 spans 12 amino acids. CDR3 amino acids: CSASDRGTEAFF. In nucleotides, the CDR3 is TGCAGTGCTTCGGACAGGGGGACTGAAGCTTTCTTT.

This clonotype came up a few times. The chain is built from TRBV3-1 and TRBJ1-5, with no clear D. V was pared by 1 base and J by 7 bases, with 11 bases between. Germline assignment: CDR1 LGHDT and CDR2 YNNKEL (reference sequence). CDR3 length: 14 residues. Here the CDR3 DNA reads TGTGCCAGCAGCCAAGGGGTCAGTCAACAGCCCCAGCATTTT. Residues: CASSQGVSQQPQHF.

The CDR3 nucleotides are TGCGCCAGCAGCCAAGAGGGGAGCAGCAATCAGCCCCAGCATTTT. Translation gives CASSQEGSSNQPQHF. The rearrangement joins TRBV4-1 to TRBJ1-5; D unresolved. V gave up 0 bases and J gave up 1 base, with 7 bases separating them. CDR1 is MGHRA, CDR2 YSYEKL, per germline. This CDR3 has 15 residues.

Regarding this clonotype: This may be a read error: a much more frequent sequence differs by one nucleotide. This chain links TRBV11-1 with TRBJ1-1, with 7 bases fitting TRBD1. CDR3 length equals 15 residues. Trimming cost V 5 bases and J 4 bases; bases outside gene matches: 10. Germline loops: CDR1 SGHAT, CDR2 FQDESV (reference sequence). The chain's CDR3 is CASSVRQGMGTEAFF. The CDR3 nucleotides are TGTGCCAGCAGCGTGCGACAGGGTATGGGCACTGAAGCTTTCTTT.

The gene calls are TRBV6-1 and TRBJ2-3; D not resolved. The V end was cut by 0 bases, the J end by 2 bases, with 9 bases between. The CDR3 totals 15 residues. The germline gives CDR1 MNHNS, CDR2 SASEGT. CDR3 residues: CASSEAPGSTDTQYF. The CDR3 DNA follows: TGTGCCAGCAGTGAAGCCCCAGGTTCCACAGATACGCAGTATTTT.

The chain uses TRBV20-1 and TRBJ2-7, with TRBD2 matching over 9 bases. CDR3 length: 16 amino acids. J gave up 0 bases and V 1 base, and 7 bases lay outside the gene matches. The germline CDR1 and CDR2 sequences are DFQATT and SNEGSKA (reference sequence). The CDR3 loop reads CSARGQAGGVSYEQYF. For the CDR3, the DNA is TGCAGTGCTAGAGGTCAAGCGGGAGGCGTCTCCTACGAGCAGTACTTC.

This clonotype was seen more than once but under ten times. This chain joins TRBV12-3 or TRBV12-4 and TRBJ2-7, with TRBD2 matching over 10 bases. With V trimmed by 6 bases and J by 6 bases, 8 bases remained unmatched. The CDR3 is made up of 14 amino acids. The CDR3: CASSKGGLASEQYF. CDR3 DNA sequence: TGTGCCAGCAGCAAGGGGGGACTAGCGTCCGAGCAGTACTTC.

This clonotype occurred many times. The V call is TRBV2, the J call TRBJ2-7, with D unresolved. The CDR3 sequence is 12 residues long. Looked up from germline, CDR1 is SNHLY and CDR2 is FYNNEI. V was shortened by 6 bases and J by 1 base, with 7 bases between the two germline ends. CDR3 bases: TGTGCCAGCAGGACTCGGTCCTACGAGCAGTACTTC. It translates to CASRTRSYEQYF.

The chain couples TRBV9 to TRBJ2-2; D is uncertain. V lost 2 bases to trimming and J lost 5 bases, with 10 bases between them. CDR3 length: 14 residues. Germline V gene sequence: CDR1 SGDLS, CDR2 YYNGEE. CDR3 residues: CASSVRLSTGELFF. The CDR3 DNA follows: TGTGCCAGCAGCGTTCGATTATCTACCGGGGAGCTGTTTTTT.

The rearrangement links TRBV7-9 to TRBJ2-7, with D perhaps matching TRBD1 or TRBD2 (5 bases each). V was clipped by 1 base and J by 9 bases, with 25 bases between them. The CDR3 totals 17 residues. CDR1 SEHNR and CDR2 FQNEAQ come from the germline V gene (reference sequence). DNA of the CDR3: TGTGCCAGCAGCTTAGGCTCTTTAGGACGGGGTACTCAGGGGCAGTACTTC. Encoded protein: CASSLGSLGRGTQGQYF. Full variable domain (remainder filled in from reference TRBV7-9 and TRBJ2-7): DTGVSQNPRHKITKRGQNVTFRCDPISEHNRLYWYRQTLGQGPEFLTYFQNEAQLEKSRLLSDRFSAERPKGSFSTLEIQRTEQGDSAMYLCASSLGSLGRGTQGQYFGPGTRLTVT.

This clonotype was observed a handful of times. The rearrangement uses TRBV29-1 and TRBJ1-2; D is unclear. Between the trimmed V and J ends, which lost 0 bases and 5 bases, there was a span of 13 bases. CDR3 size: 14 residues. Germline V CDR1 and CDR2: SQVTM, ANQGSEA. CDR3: CSVEDNGRLYGYTF. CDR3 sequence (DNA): TGCAGCGTTGAAGATAACGGCAGATTATATGGCTACACCTTC.

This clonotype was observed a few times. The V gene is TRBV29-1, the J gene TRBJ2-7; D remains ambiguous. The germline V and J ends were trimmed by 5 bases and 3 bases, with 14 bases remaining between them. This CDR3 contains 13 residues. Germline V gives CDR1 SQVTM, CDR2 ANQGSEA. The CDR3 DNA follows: TGCAGCGTTTCTGACTCCTTTAACTACGAGCAGTACTTC. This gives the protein CSVSDSFNYEQYF.

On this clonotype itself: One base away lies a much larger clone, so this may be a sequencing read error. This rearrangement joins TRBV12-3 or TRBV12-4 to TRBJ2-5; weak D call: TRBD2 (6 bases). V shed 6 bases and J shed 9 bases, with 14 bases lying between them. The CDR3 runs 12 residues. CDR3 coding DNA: TGTGCCAGCAGCTCCTCGAGGGAGGCCCAGTACTTC. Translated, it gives CASSSSREAQYF.

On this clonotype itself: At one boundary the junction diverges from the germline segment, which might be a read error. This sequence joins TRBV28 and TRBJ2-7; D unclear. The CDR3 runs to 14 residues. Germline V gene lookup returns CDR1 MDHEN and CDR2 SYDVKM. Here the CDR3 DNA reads TGTGCCAGCAGTTTATCATACACTTCCTACGAGCAGTGCTTC. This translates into CASSLSYTSYEQCF.

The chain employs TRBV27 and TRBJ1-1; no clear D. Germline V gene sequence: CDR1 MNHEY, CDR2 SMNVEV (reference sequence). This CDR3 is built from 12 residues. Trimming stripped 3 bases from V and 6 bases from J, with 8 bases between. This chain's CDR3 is CASSFPGAEAFF. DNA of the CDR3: TGTGCCAGCAGTTTTCCGGGAGCTGAAGCTTTCTTT.

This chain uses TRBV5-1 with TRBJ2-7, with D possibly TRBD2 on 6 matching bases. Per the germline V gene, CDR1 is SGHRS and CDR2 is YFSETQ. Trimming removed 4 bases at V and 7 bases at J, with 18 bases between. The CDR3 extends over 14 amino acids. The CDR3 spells CASSPGLAYGEQYF. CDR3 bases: TGCGCCAGCAGCCCGGGACTCGCCTACGGGGAGCAGTACTTC. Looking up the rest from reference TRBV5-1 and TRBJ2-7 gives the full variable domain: KAGVTQTPRYLIKTRGQQVTLSCSPISGHRSVSWYQQTPGQGLQFLFEYFSETQRNKGNFPGRFSGRQFSNSRSEMNVSTLELGDSALYLCASSPGLAYGEQYFGPGTRLTVT.

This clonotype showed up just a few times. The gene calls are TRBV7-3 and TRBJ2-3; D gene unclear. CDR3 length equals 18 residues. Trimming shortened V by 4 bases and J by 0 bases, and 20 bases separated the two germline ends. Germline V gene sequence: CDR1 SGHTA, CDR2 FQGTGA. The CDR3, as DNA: TGTGCCAGCAGCTCCCGCCCTACTATCCGCGCTAGCACAGATACGCAGTATTTT. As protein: CASSSRPTIRASTDTQYF.

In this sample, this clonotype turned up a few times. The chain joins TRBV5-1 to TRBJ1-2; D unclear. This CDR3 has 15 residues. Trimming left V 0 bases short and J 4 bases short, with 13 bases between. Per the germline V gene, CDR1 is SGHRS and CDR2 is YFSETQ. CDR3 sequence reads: CASSLAGSRVYGYTF. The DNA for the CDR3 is TGCGCCAGCAGCTTGGCGGGATCTCGTGTCTATGGCTACACCTTC.

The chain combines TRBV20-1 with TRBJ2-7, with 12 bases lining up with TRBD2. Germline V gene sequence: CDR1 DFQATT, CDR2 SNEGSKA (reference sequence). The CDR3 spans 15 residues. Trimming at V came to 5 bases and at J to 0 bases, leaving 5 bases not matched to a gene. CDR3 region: CSAVGTSGFSYEQYF. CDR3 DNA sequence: TGCAGTGCTGTCGGGACTAGCGGGTTCTCCTACGAGCAGTACTTC.

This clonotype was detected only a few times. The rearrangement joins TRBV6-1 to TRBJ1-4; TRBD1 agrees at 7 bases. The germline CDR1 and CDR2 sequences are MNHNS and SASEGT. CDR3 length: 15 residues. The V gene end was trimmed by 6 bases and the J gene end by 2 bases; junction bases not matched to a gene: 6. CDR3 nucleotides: TGTGCCAGCAGGACAGGGCGATCCACTAATGAAAAACTGTTTTTT. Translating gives CASRTGRSTNEKLFF.

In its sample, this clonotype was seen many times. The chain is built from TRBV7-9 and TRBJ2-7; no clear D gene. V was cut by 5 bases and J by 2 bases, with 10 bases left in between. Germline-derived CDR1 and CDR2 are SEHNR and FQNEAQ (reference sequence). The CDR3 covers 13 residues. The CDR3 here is CASSLSGAYEQYF. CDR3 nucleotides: TGTGCCAGCAGCCTATCAGGAGCCTACGAGCAGTACTTC.